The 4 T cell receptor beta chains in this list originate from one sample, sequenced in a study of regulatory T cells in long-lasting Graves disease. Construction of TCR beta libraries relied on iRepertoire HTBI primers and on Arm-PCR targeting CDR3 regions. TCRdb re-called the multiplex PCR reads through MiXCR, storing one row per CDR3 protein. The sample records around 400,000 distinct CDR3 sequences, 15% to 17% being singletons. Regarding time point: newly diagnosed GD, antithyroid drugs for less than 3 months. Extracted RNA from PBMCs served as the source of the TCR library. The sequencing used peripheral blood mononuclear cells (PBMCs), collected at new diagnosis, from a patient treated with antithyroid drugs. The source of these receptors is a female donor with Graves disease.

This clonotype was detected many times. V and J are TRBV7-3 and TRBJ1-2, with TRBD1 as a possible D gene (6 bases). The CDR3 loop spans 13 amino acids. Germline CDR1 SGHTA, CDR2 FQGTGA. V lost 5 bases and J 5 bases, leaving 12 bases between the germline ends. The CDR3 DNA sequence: TGTGCCAGCAGCGACAGGATGGGGTATGGCTACACCTTC. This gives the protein CASSDRMGYGYTF.

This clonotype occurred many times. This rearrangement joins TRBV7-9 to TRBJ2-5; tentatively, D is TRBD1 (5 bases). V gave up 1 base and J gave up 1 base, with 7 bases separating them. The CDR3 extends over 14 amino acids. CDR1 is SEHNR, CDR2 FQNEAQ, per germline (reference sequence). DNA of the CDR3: TGTGCCAGCAGCTTAGGACAGATCCAAGAGACCCAGTACTTC. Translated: CASSLGQIQETQYF.

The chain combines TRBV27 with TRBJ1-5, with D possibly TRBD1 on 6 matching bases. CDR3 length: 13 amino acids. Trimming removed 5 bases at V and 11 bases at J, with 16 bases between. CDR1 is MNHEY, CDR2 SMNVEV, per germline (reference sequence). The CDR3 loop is CASSPQGGRSQHF. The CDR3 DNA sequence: TGTGCCAGCAGTCCACAGGGAGGTAGGTCCCAGCATTTT.

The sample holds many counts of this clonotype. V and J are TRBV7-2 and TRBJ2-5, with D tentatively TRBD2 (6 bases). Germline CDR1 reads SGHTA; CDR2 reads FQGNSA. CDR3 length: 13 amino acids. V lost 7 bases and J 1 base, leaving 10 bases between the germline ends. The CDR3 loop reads CASNLGGQETQYF. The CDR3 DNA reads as TGTGCCAGCAATCTGGGGGGCCAAGAGACCCAGTACTTC.